This T cell receptor beta chain derives from a study of Tregs in tolerant kidney transplant recipients. Broader study findings: Tregs expanded with activated donor B cells seemed most donor-specific.

On this clone itself: The antigen is unknown.

TCRdb's copy holds only in-frame clones and misses some; the assay was immunoSEQ multiplex PCR. Of more than 25,000 clones listed, 70% to 85% are singletons. The clonotype comes from a human donor in good health. Source material: Tregs from blood cultured with allogeneic cells.

DNA for the CDR3: TGCAGCGCCCCAACAGGGACCCACACTGAAGCTTTCTTT. It codes for CSAPTGTHTEAFF. V usage is TRBV29-1 and J usage is TRBJ1-1; possibly TRBD1 for D (6 bases). Germline CDR1 reads SQVTM; CDR2 reads ANQGSEA. The V and J ends lost 7 bases and 3 bases respectively, with 15 bases between them. This CDR3 has 13 amino acids.